This T cell receptor beta chain derives from a study of T cell repertoires in cytomegalovirus infection. Study at large: Public TCR beta signature analysis indicated the presence of both CMV infection and matching HLA type.

With regard to this clonotype: Its antigen is not identified.

Germline V gene lookup returns CDR1 DFQATT and CDR2 SNEGSKA (reference sequence). The CDR3 has 15 residues. The V end was cut by 4 bases, the J end by 2 bases, with 16 bases between. The study's findings and limits: CMV carriers having the relevant HLA were flagged by cumulative public TCR beta family frequency.

Via MiXCR, TCRdb re-called the reads, giving one row per CDR3 protein. The sample carries approximately 500,000 distinct CDR3 sequences, approximately 15% recorded once. The source material was CD8+ T cells from PBMCs. This chain links TRBV20-1 with TRBJ2-3; D might be TRBD1 (6 bases). This receptor was taken from a human donor in good health (CMV status not recorded). Some clones in this sample may be carry-over from other donors' samples. The CDR3 nucleotides read TGCAGTGCTAAGCACCGGGACACCGCCACAGATACGCAGTATTTT. Encoded protein: CSAKHRDTATDTQYF.